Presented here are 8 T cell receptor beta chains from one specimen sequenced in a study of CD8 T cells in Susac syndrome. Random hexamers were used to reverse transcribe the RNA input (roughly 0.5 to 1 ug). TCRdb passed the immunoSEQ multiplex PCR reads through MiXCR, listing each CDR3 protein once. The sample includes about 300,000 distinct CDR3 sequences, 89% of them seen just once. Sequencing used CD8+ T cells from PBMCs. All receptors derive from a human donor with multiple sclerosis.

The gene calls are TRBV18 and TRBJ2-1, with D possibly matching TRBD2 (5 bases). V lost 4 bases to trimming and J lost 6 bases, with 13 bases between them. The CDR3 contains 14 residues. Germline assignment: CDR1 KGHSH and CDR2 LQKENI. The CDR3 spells CASSRSGIGNEQFF. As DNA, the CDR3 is TGTGCCAGCTCACGTTCGGGGATCGGCAATGAGCAGTTCTTC.

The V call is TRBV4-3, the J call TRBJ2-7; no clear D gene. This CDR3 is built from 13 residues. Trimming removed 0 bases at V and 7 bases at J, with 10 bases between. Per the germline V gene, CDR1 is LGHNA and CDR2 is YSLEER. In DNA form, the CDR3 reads TGCGCCAGCAGCCAAGATCGAAGGTTAGAGCAGTACTTC. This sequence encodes CASSQDRRLEQYF.

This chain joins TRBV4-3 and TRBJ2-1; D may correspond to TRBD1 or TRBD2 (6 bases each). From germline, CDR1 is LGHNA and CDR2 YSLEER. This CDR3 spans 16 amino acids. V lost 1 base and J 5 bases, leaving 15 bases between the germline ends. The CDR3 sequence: CASSQAWVRGDNEQFF. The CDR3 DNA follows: TGCGCCAGCAGCCAAGCCTGGGTTAGGGGGGACAATGAGCAGTTCTTC.

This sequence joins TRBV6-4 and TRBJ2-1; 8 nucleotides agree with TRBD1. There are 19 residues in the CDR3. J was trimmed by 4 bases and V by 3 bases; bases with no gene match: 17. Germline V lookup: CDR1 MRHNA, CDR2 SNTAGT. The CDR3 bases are TGTGCCAGCAGTGAATACCCAGGGGGCTCCACTGAACCTTACAATGAGCAGTTCTTC. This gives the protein CASSEYPGGSTEPYNEQFF.

The CDR3 DNA reads TGTGCCAGCAGCTACGGACTAGCGGGATCCTACAATGAGCAGTTCTTC. Amino acid sequence: CASSYGLAGSYNEQFF. The gene calls are TRBV7-8 and TRBJ2-1, with 12 bases fitting TRBD2. With V trimmed by 4 bases and J by 1 base, 2 bases remained unmatched. Germline-derived CDR1 and CDR2 are SGHVS and FQNEAQ. This CDR3 is 16 amino acids long.

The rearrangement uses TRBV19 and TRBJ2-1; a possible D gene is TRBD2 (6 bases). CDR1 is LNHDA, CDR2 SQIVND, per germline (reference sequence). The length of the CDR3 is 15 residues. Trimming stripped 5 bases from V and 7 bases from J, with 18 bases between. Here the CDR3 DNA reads TGTGCCAGTAGTGAGACTAGTTCGGGTTGGAATGAGCAGTTCTTC. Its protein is CASSETSSGWNEQFF.

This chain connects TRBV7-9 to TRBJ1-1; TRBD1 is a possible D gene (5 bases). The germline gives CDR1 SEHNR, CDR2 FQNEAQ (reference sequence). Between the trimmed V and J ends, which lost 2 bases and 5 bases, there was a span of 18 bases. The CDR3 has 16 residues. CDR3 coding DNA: TGTGCCAGCAGCTTAACGTCACCAGGGTTCCGTACTGAAGCTTTCTTT. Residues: CASSLTSPGFRTEAFF.

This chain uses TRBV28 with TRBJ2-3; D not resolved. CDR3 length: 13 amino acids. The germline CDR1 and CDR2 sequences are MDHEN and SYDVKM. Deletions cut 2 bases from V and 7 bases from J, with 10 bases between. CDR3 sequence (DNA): TGTGCCAGCAGTTTAAGGCTAGACAATACGCAGTATTTT. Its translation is CASSLRLDNTQYF. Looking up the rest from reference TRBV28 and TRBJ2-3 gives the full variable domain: DVKVTQSSRYLVKRTGEKVFLECVQDMDHENMFWYRQDPGLGLRLIYFSYDVKMKEKGDIPEGYSVSREKKERFSLILESASTNQTSMYLCASSLRLDNTQYFGPGTRLTVL.